A selection of T cell receptor beta chains follows, all from one sample in a study of metastatic and nonmetastatic thyroid tumors. Via MiXCR, TCRdb re-called the PCR reads. The table lists tens of thousands of clones, approximately 24% of them singletons. Sequencing was done on a sample of blood. The origin of the receptors is a male donor with papillary thyroid cancer or a benign thyroid nodule (not recorded which). Some clones in this sample may be carry-over from other donors' samples. The CDR3 runs from the conserved cysteine through the conserved F or W. A D gene is named only where the DNA matches it firmly. The listing skips clone size in some rows; elsewhere it reads once, few, many or a size class.

j_gene | abundance | v_gene | d_gene | CDR3nt | CDR3aa
TRBJ2-7 | medium-sized | TRBV6-2/TRBV6-3 | TRBD2 | TGTGCCTCGACCGGGACTAGCGCGTCGTACGAGCAGTACTTC | CASTGTSASYEQYF
TRBJ2-5 | . | TRBV20-1 | TRBD2 | TGCAGTGCAGCTCGAAGCGGGAGGGCGGAGACCCAGTACTTC | CSAARSGRAETQYF
TRBJ1-1 | . | TRBV27 | . | TGTGCCATCCCAAACCTCCGGGACAAGGGAAAGGACACTGAAGCTTTCTTT | CAIPNLRDKGKDTEAFF
TRBJ2-3 | many | TRBV6-1 | TRBD2 | TGTGCCAGCAGTGGGAGGGCACTAGCGGGGAGAGATACGCAGTATTTT | CASSGRALAGRDTQYF
TRBJ2-6 | . | TRBV4-3 | TRBD2 | TGCGCCAGCAGCCAAGAAGGGAGCGGGACCGGGGCCAACGTCCTGACTTTC | CASSQEGSGTGANVLTF
TRBJ2-1 | . | TRBV12-3/TRBV12-4 | TRBD1 | TGTGCCTGCAGTTCCCGGACAGGGTCCTACAATGAGCAGTTCTTC | CACSSRTGSYNEQFF
TRBJ1-1 | many | TRBV4-1 | . | TGCGCCAGCCAGGAGGGGAGAGATATTTCTGAAGCTTTCTTT | CASQEGRDISEAFF
TRBJ1-2 | few | TRBV6-1 | TRBD1 | TGTGCCAACACCTTGACAGGGAACTATGGATACACCTTC | CANTLTGNYGYTF
TRBJ2-2 | many | TRBV18 | TRBD2 | TGTGCCAGCTCTCCGAAAAGGGTAGCGGGAGAGAACACCGGGGAGCTGGTTTTT | CASSPKRVAGENTGELVF
TRBJ2-5 | many | TRBV20-1 | . | TGCAGTGTATCGGTAAGGGAGACCCAGTACTTC | CSVSVRETQYF
TRBJ2-7 | many | TRBV7-9 | . | TGTGCCAGCAGCCCGTTCCCCCGATCCGACGAGCAGTACTTC | CASSPFPRSDEQYF
TRBJ2-6 | many | TRBV18 | . | TGTGCCAGCTCACAGGGTTCCTCTGGGGCCAACGTCCTGACTTTC | CASSQGSSGANVLTF
TRBJ2-1 | many | TRBV6-2/TRBV6-3 | . | TGTGCCAGCTCATCCTTCAACAATGAGCAGTTCTTC | CASSSFNNEQFF
TRBJ2-5 | many | TRBV19 | TRBD2 | TGTGCCACCCGACTAGCGGGGGAAGAGACCCAGTACTTC | CATRLAGEETQYF